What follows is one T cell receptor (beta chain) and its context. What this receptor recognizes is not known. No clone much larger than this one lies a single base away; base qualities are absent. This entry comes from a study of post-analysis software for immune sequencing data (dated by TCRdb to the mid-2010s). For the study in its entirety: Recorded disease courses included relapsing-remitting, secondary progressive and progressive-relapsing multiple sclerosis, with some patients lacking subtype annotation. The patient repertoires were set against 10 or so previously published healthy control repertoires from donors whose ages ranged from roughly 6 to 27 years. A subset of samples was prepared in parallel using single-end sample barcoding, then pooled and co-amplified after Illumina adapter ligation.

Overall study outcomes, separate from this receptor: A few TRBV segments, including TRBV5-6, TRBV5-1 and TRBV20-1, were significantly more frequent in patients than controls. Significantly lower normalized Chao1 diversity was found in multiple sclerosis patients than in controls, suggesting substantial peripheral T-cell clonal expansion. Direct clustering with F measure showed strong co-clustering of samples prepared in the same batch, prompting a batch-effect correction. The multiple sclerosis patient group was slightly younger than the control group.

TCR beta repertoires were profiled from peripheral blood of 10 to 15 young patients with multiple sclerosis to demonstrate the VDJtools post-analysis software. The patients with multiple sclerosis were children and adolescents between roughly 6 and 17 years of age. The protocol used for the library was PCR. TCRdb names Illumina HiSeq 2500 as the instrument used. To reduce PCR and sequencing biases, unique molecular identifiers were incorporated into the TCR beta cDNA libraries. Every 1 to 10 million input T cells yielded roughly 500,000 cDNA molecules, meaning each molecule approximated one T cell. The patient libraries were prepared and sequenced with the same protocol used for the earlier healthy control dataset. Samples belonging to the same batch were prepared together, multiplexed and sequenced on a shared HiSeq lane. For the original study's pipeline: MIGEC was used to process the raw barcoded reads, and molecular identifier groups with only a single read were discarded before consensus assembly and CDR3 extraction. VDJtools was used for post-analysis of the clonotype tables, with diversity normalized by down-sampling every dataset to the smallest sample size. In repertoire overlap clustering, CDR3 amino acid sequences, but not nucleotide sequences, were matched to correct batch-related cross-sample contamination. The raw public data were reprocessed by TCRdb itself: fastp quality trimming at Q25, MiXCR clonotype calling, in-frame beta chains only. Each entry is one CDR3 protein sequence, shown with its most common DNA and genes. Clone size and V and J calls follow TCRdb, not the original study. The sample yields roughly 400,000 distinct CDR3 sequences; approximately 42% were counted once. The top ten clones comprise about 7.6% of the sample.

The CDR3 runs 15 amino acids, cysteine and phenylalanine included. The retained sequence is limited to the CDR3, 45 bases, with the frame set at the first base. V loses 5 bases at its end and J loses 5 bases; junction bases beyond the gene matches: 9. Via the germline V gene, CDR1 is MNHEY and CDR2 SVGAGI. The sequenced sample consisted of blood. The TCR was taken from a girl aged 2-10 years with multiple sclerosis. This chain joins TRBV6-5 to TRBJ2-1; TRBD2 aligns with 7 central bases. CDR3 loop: CASSNLADFNNEQFF. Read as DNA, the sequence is TGTGCCAGCAGTAACCTAGCGGATTTTAACAATGAGCAGTTCTTC.